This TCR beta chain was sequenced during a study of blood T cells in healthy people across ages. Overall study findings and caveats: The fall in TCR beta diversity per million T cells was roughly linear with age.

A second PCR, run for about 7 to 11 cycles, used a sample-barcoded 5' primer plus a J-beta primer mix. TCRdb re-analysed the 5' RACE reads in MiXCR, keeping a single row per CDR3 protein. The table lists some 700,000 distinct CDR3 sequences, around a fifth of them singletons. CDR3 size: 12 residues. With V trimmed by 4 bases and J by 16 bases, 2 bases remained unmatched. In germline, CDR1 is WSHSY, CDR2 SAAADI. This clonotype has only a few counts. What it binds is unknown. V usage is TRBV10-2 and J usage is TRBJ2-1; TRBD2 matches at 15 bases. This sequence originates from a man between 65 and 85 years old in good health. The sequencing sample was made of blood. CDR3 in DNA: TGCGCCAGCAGTGGGACTAGCGGGAGGGAATTCTTC. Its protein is CASSGTSGREFF.